Listed below are T cell receptor beta chains from one sample, sequenced in a study of T-cell reconstitution after alpha-beta-depleted transplantation in children. TCRdb used MiXCR to reprocess the PCR reads, holding one entry per CDR3 protein. Altogether 70,000 to 95,000 distinct CDR3 sequences are present, 15% to 17% being singletons, with the ten largest covering about 19%. This material consisted of PBMCs, mostly from graft donor cells, taken 180 days after TCRalphabeta/CD19-depleted stem cell transplant. These receptors were collected from a male patient between 2 and 10 years old who had a stem cell transplant for acute lymphoblastic leukemia, so the T cells may come from the graft donor. Both conserved end residues are part of each CDR3. Each record gives: D gene, J gene, V gene, CDR3 length, clone size, CDR3 DNA, CDR3 protein. A D gene is named only where the DNA matches it firmly. Clone sizes are given selectively: once, few, many, or a class where the clone is expanded.

TRBD1,TRBJ1-4,TRBV18,15,-,TGTGCCAGCTCACCAAACAGGGGTGATAATGAAAAACTGTTTTTT,CASSPNRGDNEKLFF
TRBD1,TRBJ2-2,TRBV24-1,15,-,TGTGCCACCGGGGGGACAGGGGGAAACACCGGGGAGCTGTTTTTT,CATGGTGGNTGELFF
-,TRBJ2-5,TRBV6-2/TRBV6-3,14,-,TGTGCCAGCAGTTACTCGAGTGGTCGGGAGACCCAGTACTTC,CASSYSSGRETQYF
TRBD1,TRBJ1-2,TRBV12-3/TRBV12-4,18,many,TGTGCCAGCAGTAGGTCCGGGACAGGGTTTGCTGATTCCTATGGCTACACCTTC,CASSRSGTGFADSYGYTF
-,TRBJ2-3,TRBV9,13,few,TGTGCCAGCAGCGGTGACTCGGGAGATACGCAGTATTTT,CASSGDSGDTQYF
TRBD2,TRBJ2-7,TRBV20-1,14,-,TGCAGTGCTAGAGTGCGGGGGAGCTCCTACGAGCAGTACTTC,CSARVRGSSYEQYF
TRBD1,TRBJ1-4,TRBV7-9,16,few,TGTGCCAGCAGCCCAGGACAGGCTGCAACTAATGAAAAACTGTTTTTT,CASSPGQAATNEKLFF
-,TRBJ1-1,TRBV28,15,few,TGTGCCAGCAGTAATCTTAGGCGACTGAACACTGAAGCTTTCTTT,CASSNLRRLNTEAFF
-,TRBJ2-2,TRBV7-2,14,many,TGTGCCAGCAGCCTCGAGGCGAACACCGGGGAGCTGTTTTTT,CASSLEANTGELFF
-,TRBJ2-7,TRBV7-6,14,once,TGTGCCAGCAGCTTAGAACCATCGGCCTACGAGCAGTACTTC,CASSLEPSAYEQYF
TRBD1,TRBJ1-5,TRBV6-1,14,-,TGTGCCAGCAGCCTGGGACAGACCAATCAGCCCCAGCATTTT,CASSLGQTNQPQHF
-,TRBJ2-7,TRBV7-2,15,-,TGTGCCAGCAGCTATACTGGACCAGCCCCCTACGAGCAGTACTTC,CASSYTGPAPYEQYF
TRBD1,TRBJ2-3,TRBV7-2,15,-,TGTGCCAGCAGCTTAATGGGACAGATAACAGATACGCAGTATTTT,CASSLMGQITDTQYF
-,TRBJ2-7,TRBV5-5,13,many,TGTGCCAGCAGCTTGATGTCAGGAGGGGAGCAGTACTTC,CASSLMSGGEQYF
-,TRBJ1-3,TRBV7-6,15,-,TGTGCCAGCAGCTTAGGGACCGTCTCTGGAAACACCATATATTTT,CASSLGTVSGNTIYF
-,TRBJ1-1,TRBV6-2/TRBV6-3,14,-,TGTGCCAGCAGTTACTCCGGGCGTCAGGATGAAGCTTTCTTT,CASSYSGRQDEAFF
-,TRBJ2-7,TRBV10-3,15,many,TGTGCCATCAGCTCACTCAGCAGAGGCCCCTACGAGCAGTACTTC,CAISSLSRGPYEQYF
-,TRBJ1-5,TRBV12-3/TRBV12-4,17,many,TGTGCCAGCAGTCCAACCCCAGGGTTGGGGCCTAATCAGCCCCAGCATTTT,CASSPTPGLGPNQPQHF
TRBD2,TRBJ2-5,TRBV7-2,16,few,TGTGCCAGTGGGAGGGGACTAGCGGGACCACAAGAGACCCAGTACTTC,CASGRGLAGPQETQYF
TRBD1,TRBJ2-3,TRBV29-1,16,-,TGCAGCGTTGAAGAAGTTGAGGGACAGGACACAGATACGCAGTATTTT,CSVEEVEGQDTDTQYF
-,TRBJ2-7,TRBV12-3/TRBV12-4,13,few,TGTGCCAGCAGTTTGCGGACACTCCACGAGCAGTACTTC,CASSLRTLHEQYF
-,TRBJ2-3,TRBV10-3,16,few,TGTGCCATCAGTGACGGACCGACCCTTGACGGGGATACGCAGTATTTT,CAISDGPTLDGDTQYF
-,TRBJ2-5,TRBV5-1,14,-,TGCGCCAGCAGCTTGCGACAGGACCAAGAGACCCAGTACTTC,CASSLRQDQETQYF
-,TRBJ2-5,TRBV20-1,16,few,TGCAGTGCTAGCGGCGGGAAGAAGGGACCGCAAGAGACCCAGTACTTC,CSASGGKKGPQETQYF
-,TRBJ1-1,TRBV4-2,16,-,TGTGCCAGCAGCCAAGGGGCGGTTTTGGCTAACGCTGAAGCTTTCTTT,CASSQGAVLANAEAFF
-,TRBJ1-5,TRBV10-3,15,few,TGTGCCATCAGTGAGTCGGTAAACGGGGTCCATCCCCAGCATTTT,CAISESVNGVHPQHF
TRBD2,TRBJ2-3,TRBV24-1,19,many,TGTGCCACCAGTGATTCCCCGGGACTAGCGGGGGCTAGCACAGATACGCAGTATTTT,CATSDSPGLAGASTDTQYF
-,TRBJ2-4,TRBV4-1,15,few,TGCGCCAGCAGCCGCGAGACGGGGGCGGTGGGCATTCAGTACTTC,CASSRETGAVGIQYF
TRBD1,TRBJ1-1,TRBV20-1,12,-,TGCAGTGCACCGGACAGGGACCTTAAAGCTTTCTTT,CSAPDRDLKAFF
TRBD1,TRBJ2-5,TRBV20-1,15,many,TGCAGTGCTAGCTCGACCGGGACAGGGGATGAGACCCAGTACTTC,CSASSTGTGDETQYF
TRBD2,TRBJ2-1,TRBV2,15,few,TGTGCCAGCAACCTGCTTAGCGGGGCCTACAATGAGCAGTTCTTC,CASNLLSGAYNEQFF
-,TRBJ2-3,TRBV20-1,14,few,TGCAGTGCTACCCTTGGGGGTGGGACAGATACGCAGTATTTT,CSATLGGGTDTQYF
-,TRBJ1-5,TRBV20-1,16,few,TGCAGTGCTAGGGATGGGACACATTATAGCAATCAGCCCCAGCATTTT,CSARDGTHYSNQPQHF
-,TRBJ2-2,TRBV4-2,16,-,TGTGCCAGCAGCCAAGATGGGGGCAGGGAGACCGGGGAGCTGTTTTTT,CASSQDGGRETGELFF
TRBD1,TRBJ2-3,TRBV7-2,15,many,TGTGCCAGCAGCCCCCAGGAAGGGGGCGCAGATACGCAGTATTTT,CASSPQEGGADTQYF